These 8 T cell receptor beta chains were all obtained from the same sample, sequenced in a study of shared clonotypes between healthy human individuals. Sequenced by immunoSEQ multiplex PCR; TCRdb stores in-frame clones only, minus some. The table has about 2.4 million clones, roughly 93% seen once. The specimen sequenced was naive CD4+ T cells from PBMCs. Subset reported: CD45RA+ positively selected. These receptors all stem from a man between 18 and 29 years old in good health. Some clones in this sample may be carry-over from other donors' samples.

The chain couples TRBV6-1 to TRBJ2-5, with 10 bases lining up with TRBD2. The length of the CDR3 is 18 residues. In germline, CDR1 is MNHNS, CDR2 SASEGT. V lost 1 base, J lost 3 bases, and 11 bases stayed unmatched. DNA of the CDR3: TGTGCCAGCAGTGAAGGAAGTCTGGGAAGCGGGAGGGAAGAGACCCAGTACTTC. Its protein product is CASSEGSLGSGREETQYF.

This rearrangement joins TRBV11-3 to TRBJ2-1; TRBD1 aligns across 10 bases. Germline V gene sequence: CDR1 SGHNT, CDR2 YENEEA. V lost 5 bases, J lost 3 bases, and 16 bases stayed unmatched. The CDR3 has 19 residues. CDR3 sequence reads: CASSPISSAGQGFYNEQFF. The CDR3 coding sequence is TGTGCCAGCAGCCCAATCTCGAGTGCGGGACAGGGGTTCTACAATGAGCAGTTCTTC.

With respect to this clone: The sample holds other DNA sequences that translate to the same CDR3. The V and J genes are TRBV28 and TRBJ2-1, with D perhaps TRBD2 (5 bases). Germline V lookup: CDR1 MDHEN, CDR2 SYDVKM. The CDR3 has 15 residues. V shed 6 bases and J shed 4 bases, with 16 bases lying between them. The CDR3 nucleotides are TGTGCCAGCAGCCTCGCGGGCGCCCCATACAATGAGCAGTTCTTC. This sequence encodes CASSLAGAPYNEQFF.

J is TRBJ2-3 and V is TRBV4-1; maybe TRBD1 (6 bases). Looked up from germline, CDR1 is MGHRA and CDR2 is YSYEKL. The CDR3 totals 17 residues. V lost 7 bases and J 1 base, leaving 21 bases between the germline ends. The CDR3, as DNA: TGCGCCAGCACCTACTTGGGGGCGAACGGGGGCACAGATACGCAGTATTTT. Its translation: CASTYLGANGGTDTQYF.

The J gene is TRBJ2-2, the V gene TRBV7-3, with 9 bases aligning to TRBD2. Germline V lookup: CDR1 SGHTA, CDR2 FQGTGA. J gave up 1 base and V 5 bases, and 5 bases lay outside the gene matches. The CDR3 runs 16 residues. DNA of the CDR3: TGTGCCAGCAGCCGCCTTAGCGGGGGGAACACCGGGGAGCTGTTTTTT. Amino acids: CASSRLSGGNTGELFF.

CDR3 nucleotides: TGTGCCAGCTCCCCGTCCGGCGGGAGGCCCCAAGAGACCCAGTACTTC. It is translated as CASSPSGGRPQETQYF. The chain joins TRBV18 to TRBJ2-5; 8 nucleotides match TRBD2. From germline, CDR1 is KGHSH and CDR2 LQKENI. J lost 1 base, V lost 6 bases, and 10 bases had no gene match. The CDR3 consists of 16 residues. Full variable domain (outside the CDR3, taken from reference TRBV18 and TRBJ2-5): NAGVMQNPRHLVRRRGQEARLRCSPMKGHSHVYWYRQLPEEGLKFMVYLQKENIIDESGMPKERFSAEFPKEGPSILRIQQVVRGDSAAYFCASSPSGGRPQETQYFGPGTRLLVL.

The chain joins TRBV18 to TRBJ1-3; D not resolved. Trimming removed 5 bases at V and 0 bases at J, with 17 bases between. This CDR3 region has 17 residues. Germline CDR1 and CDR2: KGHSH and LQKENI. CDR3 loop: CASSVQGTEYSGNTIYF. As DNA, the CDR3 is TGTGCCAGCTCAGTCCAAGGAACCGAATACTCTGGAAACACCATATATTTT.

This clone was counted once. The chain links TRBV5-1 to TRBJ1-1; 7 bases line up with TRBD1. V dropped 2 bases and J dropped 3; count of bases not matched to a gene: 7. The CDR3 covers 15 residues. Germline-derived CDR1 and CDR2 are SGHRS and YFSETQ. Written as DNA, the CDR3 is TGCGCCAGCAGCTTAAGGGGGCCCAGGGACACTGAAGCTTTCTTT. It is translated as CASSLRGPRDTEAFF.